Below, 27 T cell receptor beta chains from the same sample are listed, as sequenced in a study of blood T cell repertoires in COVID-19. Here immunoSEQ multiplex PCR was the method, and the copy in TCRdb shows in-frame clones only, minus some. Of about 280,000 clones listed, 86% are singletons. The sequenced sample consisted of peripheral blood. The receptor source for this set is a woman aged 25 to 39 with active or convalescent COVID-19.

J is TRBJ1-6 and V is TRBV18; TRBD1 matches at 7 bases. The CDR3 loop spans 14 amino acids. V lost 4 bases to trimming and J lost 5 bases; unmatched junction nucleotides: 2. The germline V gene has CDR1 KGHSH and CDR2 LQKENI. This CDR3 reads CASSLQGDNSPLHF. CDR3 DNA sequence: TGTGCCAGCTCACTGCAGGGGGATAATTCACCCCTCCACTTT.

The chain has TRBV18 and TRBJ1-6; D call uncertain. Trimming took 2 bases from V and 0 from J, leaving 11 bases between them. Germline assignment: CDR1 KGHSH and CDR2 LQKENI. There are 17 residues in the CDR3. The CDR3 reads CASSPEVGSSYNSPLHF. CDR3 DNA: TGTGCCAGCTCACCAGAGGTTGGGAGCTCCTATAATTCACCCCTCCACTTT.

The gene calls are TRBV7-2 and TRBJ2-1; TRBD2 agrees at 11 bases. Germline lookup yields CDR1 SGHTA and CDR2 FQGNSA. V dropped 3 bases and J dropped 8; count of bases not matched to a gene: 9. This CDR3 has 16 residues. CDR3 protein: CASSLVAGGHMYEQFF. As DNA, the CDR3 is TGTGCCAGCAGCTTGGTAGCGGGGGGGCATATGTATGAGCAGTTCTTC. The whole variable domain, filled in from reference TRBV7-2 and TRBJ2-1, reads GAGVSQSPSNKVTEKGKDVELRCDPISGHTALYWYRQSLGQGLEFLIYFQGNSAPDKSGLPSDRFSAERTGGSVSTLTIQRTQQEDSAVYLCASSLVAGGHMYEQFFGPGTRLTVL.

V and J are TRBV21-1 and TRBJ1-5; TRBD1, the table's D call, was not compared with the DNA. TRBV21-1 constitutes a pseudogene. The CDR3 runs to 15 residues. CDR3 DNA: TGTGCCAGCAGCAAGGCCGGGACACCCAATCAGCCCCAGCATTTT. Translated, it gives CASSKAGTPNQPQHF.

The genes are TRBV7-9 and TRBJ2-5; TRBD2 matches 11 bases. Germline CDR1 SEHNR, CDR2 FQNEAQ (reference sequence). V shed 6 bases and J 2 bases; nucleotides not matched to a gene: 8. This CDR3 spans 16 amino acids. The CDR3 nucleotides are TGTGCCAGCAGTAAGGCGCTAGCGGGGGGACAAGAGACCCAGTACTTC. Translated: CASSKALAGGQETQYF.

The J gene is TRBJ2-3, the V gene TRBV19, with 8 bases aligning to TRBD1. This CDR3 region has 15 residues. J lost 3 bases, V lost 6 bases, and 8 bases had no gene match. Germline-derived CDR1 and CDR2 are LNHDA and SQIVND (reference sequence). The CDR3 DNA sequence: TGTGCCAGTAGAGCCGGACAGGGTAGGACAGATACGCAGTATTTT. Protein: CASRAGQGRTDTQYF. Drawing the rest from reference TRBV19 and TRBJ2-3, the complete variable domain is DGGITQSPKYLFRKEGQNVTLSCEQNLNHDAMYWYRQDPGQGLRLIYYSQIVNDFQKGDIAEGYSVSREKKESFPLTVTSAQKNPTAFYLCASRAGQGRTDTQYFGPGTRLTVL.

Only a few counts were recorded for this clone. The rearrangement uses TRBV19 and TRBJ2-1; D is uncertain. Trimming cost V 10 bases and J 3 bases, with 13 bases left between them. This CDR3 is 13 amino acids long. In germline, CDR1 is LNHDA, CDR2 SQIVND (reference sequence). DNA for the CDR3: TGTGCCACCCGAGCGAACGTCTACAATGAGCAGTTCTTC. It is translated as CATRANVYNEQFF. The full variable domain, rest sourced from reference TRBV19 and TRBJ2-1, is DGGITQSPKYLFRKEGQNVTLSCEQNLNHDAMYWYRQDPGQGLRLIYYSQIVNDFQKGDIAEGYSVSREKKESFPLTVTSAQKNPTAFYLCATRANVYNEQFFGPGTRLTVL.

V gene TRBV6-6 combines with J gene TRBJ2-7; weak D call: TRBD2 (5 bases). Trimming cost V 4 bases and J 3 bases, with 13 bases left between them. The CDR3 has 14 residues. Germline lookup yields CDR1 MNHNY and CDR2 SVGAGI (reference sequence). The CDR3 sequence is CASSLHDRDYEQYF. CDR3 in DNA: TGTGCCAGCAGTTTACACGACCGGGACTACGAGCAGTACTTC.

The chain recombines TRBV28 with TRBJ1-1; perhaps TRBD1 as D (5 bases). Germline CDR1 MDHEN, CDR2 SYDVKM. Trimming pared 2 bases from V and 8 bases from J, leaving 9 bases between. This CDR3 comprises 12 residues. CDR3 in amino acids: CASSLRGLEAFF. Written as DNA, the CDR3 is TGTGCCAGCAGTTTAAGGGGACTGGAAGCTTTCTTT. Looking up the rest from reference TRBV28 and TRBJ1-1 gives the full variable domain: DVKVTQSSRYLVKRTGEKVFLECVQDMDHENMFWYRQDPGLGLRLIYFSYDVKMKEKGDIPEGYSVSREKKERFSLILESASTNQTSMYLCASSLRGLEAFFGQGTRLTVV.

The J gene is TRBJ2-1, the V gene TRBV7-2; TRBD1 agrees at 7 bases. The CDR3 consists of 15 residues. Germline V gene data show CDR1 as SGHTA and CDR2 as FQGNSA. With 4 bases clipped from V and 3 bases from J, the junction kept 6 bases outside the gene matches. The CDR3 sequence is CASSSGTALYNEQFF. CDR3 coding DNA: TGTGCCAGCAGCTCCGGGACAGCACTCTACAATGAGCAGTTCTTC.

This sequence joins TRBV3-1 (or the pseudogene TRBV3-2) and TRBJ1-1; D is unresolved. The CDR3 contains 13 residues. V lost 4 bases and J lost 7, with 13 bases in between. Germline assignment: CDR1 LGHDT and CDR2 YNNKEL (reference sequence). The CDR3 DNA reads TGTGCCAGCAGCCTAGCGGGGTCTGTTGAAGCTTTCTTT. Translating gives CASSLAGSVEAFF.

The rearrangement uses TRBV10-3 and TRBJ2-1; 10 nucleotides line up with TRBD1. The J segment lost 0 bases and the V segment lost 7 bases, leaving 9 bases of the junction unmatched. Germline V CDR1 and CDR2: ENHRY, SYGVKD. The CDR3 has 17 amino acids. CDR3 nucleotide sequence: TGTGCCATCACTTCTGGGACAGGGGATCCCTCCTACAATGAGCAGTTCTTC. This codes for CAITSGTGDPSYNEQFF.

The chain has TRBV3-1 (or the pseudogene TRBV3-2) and TRBJ2-5, with D possibly being TRBD2 (6 bases). Germline CDR1 and CDR2: LGHDT and YNNKEL (reference sequence). The CDR3 extends over 15 amino acids. The V gene lost 1 base and the J gene lost 5 bases, with 14 bases spanning the gap. CDR3 loop: CASSQARGYLETQYF. The CDR3 DNA reads TGTGCCAGCAGCCAAGCCCGGGGGTATCTGGAGACCCAGTACTTC.

The chain uses TRBV25-1 and TRBJ2-5, with a tentative D call TRBD2 (7 bases). V shed 7 bases and J shed 5 bases, with 14 bases lying between them. This CDR3 is 13 amino acids long. Germline assignment: CDR1 MGHDK and CDR2 SYGVNS. CDR3: CASNTGGGETQYF. CDR3 DNA: TGTGCCAGCAACACGGGGGGCGGGGAGACCCAGTACTTC.

Written as DNA, the CDR3 is TGTGCCACCAGTGACAGGTGGGAGAATCAGCCCCAGCATTTT. It encodes CATSDRWENQPQHF. The rearrangement links TRBV24-1 to TRBJ1-5, with D unresolved. This CDR3 contains 14 residues. V was cut by 4 bases and J by 4 bases, with 10 bases left in between. Germline V gives CDR1 KGHDR, CDR2 SFDVKD.

This clone was observed a few times. The V gene is TRBV19, the J gene TRBJ1-2; a weak D match, TRBD1 (6 bases). Trimming stripped 8 bases from V and 2 bases from J, with 9 bases between. This CDR3 contains 12 residues. Germline-derived CDR1 and CDR2 are LNHDA and SQIVND (reference sequence). CDR3 sequence reads: CASGQGNYGYTF. Here the CDR3 DNA reads TGTGCCAGTGGGCAGGGGAACTATGGCTACACCTTC.

This clone has only one observation. V usage is TRBV5-6 and J usage is TRBJ1-5; 8 nucleotides agree with TRBD1. The CDR3 has 16 residues. Trimming at V came to 3 bases and at J to 3 bases, leaving 8 bases not matched to a gene. The germline V gene has CDR1 SGHDT and CDR2 YYEEEE. The CDR3 loop is CASSSWTGRDNQPQHF. The CDR3 DNA reads as TGTGCCAGCAGCTCCTGGACAGGGAGGGACAATCAGCCCCAGCATTTT.

This clone was found once. This chain joins TRBV9 and TRBJ1-2; 7 bases are shared with TRBD1. Losses at the gene ends were 4 bases for V and 8 bases for J; bases not matched to a gene: 8. The CDR3 consists of 13 residues. Germline V gene lookup returns CDR1 SGDLS and CDR2 YYNGEE. The CDR3: CASSSTQGGGYTF. For the CDR3, the DNA is TGTGCCAGCAGCTCGACCCAGGGGGGAGGCTACACCTTC.

This rearrangement joins TRBV10-3 to TRBJ1-2; D is perhaps TRBD1 (5 bases). This CDR3 has 13 amino acids. V shed 3 bases and J shed 8 bases, with 13 bases lying between them. The germline gives CDR1 ENHRY, CDR2 SYGVKD. The CDR3 is CAISEGAWGGYTF. For the CDR3, the DNA is TGTGCCATCAGTGAAGGGGCGTGGGGAGGCTACACCTTC.

This clone was detected only a few times. V and J are TRBV6-8 and TRBJ1-4; TRBD1 agrees at 7 bases. V lost 0 bases, J lost 7 bases, and 5 bases stayed unmatched. The CDR3 is 15 amino acids. The germline CDR1 and CDR2 sequences are MNHGY and SAAAGT. In DNA, the CDR3 is TGTGCCAGCAGTTACTCCTCGGAGGGGGCTGAAAAACTGTTTTTT. Translated, it gives CASSYSSEGAEKLFF.

CDR3 amino acids: CASSRSGTGLGNTIYF. The CDR3 DNA reads as TGCGCCAGCAGCCGGAGTGGGACAGGGTTAGGAAACACCATATATTTT. The chain uses TRBV5-1 and TRBJ1-3, with 9 bases fitting TRBD1. V was clipped by 4 bases and J by 4 bases; unmatched bases: 9. Germline assignment: CDR1 SGHRS and CDR2 YFSETQ. The CDR3 has 16 amino acids.

This chain uses TRBV6-2 or TRBV6-3 with TRBJ2-5; no reliable D call. This CDR3 contains 13 residues. Trimming pared 1 base from V and 5 bases from J, leaving 8 bases between. CDR1 and CDR2 from the germline V gene are MNHEY and SVGEGT. The CDR3 region is CASSYYSPETQYF. The CDR3 nucleotides read TGTGCCAGCAGTTACTACAGTCCGGAGACCCAGTACTTC.

The chain combines TRBV10-3 with TRBJ1-2; D is perhaps TRBD1 (6 bases). The V end lost 3 bases, the J end lost 7 bases, and 9 bases lay between the germline ends. Germline CDR1 and CDR2: ENHRY and SYGVKD. The CDR3 covers 12 residues. For the CDR3, the DNA is TGTGCCATCAGTGACAACAGGGCTGGCTACACCTTC. It is translated as CAISDNRAGYTF.

This clone was found once. Being one base from a much bigger clone, this may be a read error. The V call is TRBV2, the J call TRBJ2-7; 7 bases fit TRBD1. V lost 6 bases to trimming and J lost 2 bases; unmatched junction nucleotides: 4. This CDR3 region has 13 residues. Germline V CDR1 and CDR2: SNHLY, FYNNEI. The CDR3 DNA sequence: TGTGCCAGCAGCCCGGGACAGCCCTACGAGCAGTACTTC. As protein: CASSPGQPYEQYF.

This chain joins TRBV2 and TRBJ1-2; a possible D gene is TRBD1 (6 bases). From germline, CDR1 is SNHLY and CDR2 FYNNEI. The CDR3 spans 15 residues. V was trimmed by 5 bases and J by 4 bases, leaving 17 bases between them. CDR3: CASSLLAGTIYGYTF. The CDR3 coding sequence is TGTGCCAGCAGTTTACTGGCAGGGACAATCTATGGCTACACCTTC. Full variable domain (rest looked up from reference TRBV2 and TRBJ1-2): EPEVTQTPSHQVTQMGQEVILRCVPISNHLYFYWYRQILGQKVEFLVSFYNNEISEKSEIFDDQFSVERPDGSNFTLKIRSTKLEDSAMYFCASSLLAGTIYGYTFGSGTRLTVV.

The rearrangement joins TRBV21-1 to TRBJ2-1; TRBD2 is the table's D call, not checked against the DNA. TRBV21-1 is a listed pseudogene. This CDR3 region has 19 residues. The CDR3 bases are TGTGCCAGCAGCAAAGTTCGTCGGGTCCGGGAGACCCCGTACAATGAGCAGTTCTTC. The encoded protein is CASSKVRRVRETPYNEQFF.

The rearrangement uses TRBV7-3 and TRBJ2-3, with D possibly TRBD2 on 5 matching bases. CDR1 SGHTA and CDR2 FQGTGA come from the germline V gene. The CDR3 has 14 amino acids. V lost 5 bases, J lost 1 base, and 10 bases lay in between. The CDR3, as DNA: TGTGCCAGCAGCCGGGTGGGAGGCACAGATACGCAGTATTTT. Its translation: CASSRVGGTDTQYF.